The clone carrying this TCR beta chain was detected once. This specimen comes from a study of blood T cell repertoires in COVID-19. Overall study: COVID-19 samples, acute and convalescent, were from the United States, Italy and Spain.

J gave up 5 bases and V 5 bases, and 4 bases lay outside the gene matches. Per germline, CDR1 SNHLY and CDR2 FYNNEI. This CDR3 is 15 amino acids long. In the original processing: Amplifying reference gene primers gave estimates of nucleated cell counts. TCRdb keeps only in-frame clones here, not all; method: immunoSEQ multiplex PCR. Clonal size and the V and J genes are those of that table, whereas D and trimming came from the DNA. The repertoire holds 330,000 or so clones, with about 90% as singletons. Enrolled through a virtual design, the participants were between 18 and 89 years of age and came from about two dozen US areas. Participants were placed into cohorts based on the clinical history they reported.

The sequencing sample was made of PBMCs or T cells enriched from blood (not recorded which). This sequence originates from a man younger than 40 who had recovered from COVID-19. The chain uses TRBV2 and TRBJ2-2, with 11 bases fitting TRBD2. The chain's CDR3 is CASSFVAGGTGELFF. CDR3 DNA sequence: TGTGCCAGCAGTTTCGTAGCGGGGGGGACCGGGGAGCTGTTTTTT.